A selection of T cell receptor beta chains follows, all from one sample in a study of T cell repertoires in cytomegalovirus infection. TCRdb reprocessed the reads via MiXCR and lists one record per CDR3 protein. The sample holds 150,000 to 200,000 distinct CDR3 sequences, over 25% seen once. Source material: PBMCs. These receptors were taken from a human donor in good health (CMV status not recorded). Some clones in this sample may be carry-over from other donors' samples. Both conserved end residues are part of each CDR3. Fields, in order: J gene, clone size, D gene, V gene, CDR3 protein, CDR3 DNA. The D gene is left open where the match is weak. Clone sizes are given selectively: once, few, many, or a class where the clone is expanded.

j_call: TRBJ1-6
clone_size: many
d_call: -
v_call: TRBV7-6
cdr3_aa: CASSLGPREWWDSPLHF
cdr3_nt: TGTGCCAGCAGCTTAGGCCCCAGGGAGTGGTGGGATTCACCCCTCCACTTT

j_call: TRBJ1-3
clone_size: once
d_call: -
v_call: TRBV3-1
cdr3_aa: CASSQDKGFGNTIYF
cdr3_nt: TGTGCCAGCAGCCAAGATAAAGGTTTCGGAAACACCATATATTTT

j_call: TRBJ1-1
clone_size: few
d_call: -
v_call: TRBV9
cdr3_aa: CASSGNRENTEAFF
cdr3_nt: TGTGCCAGCAGCGGGAACAGGGAGAACACTGAAGCTTTCTTT

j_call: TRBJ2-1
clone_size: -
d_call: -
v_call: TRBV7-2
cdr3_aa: CASSLLGRGPYNEQFF
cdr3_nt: TGTGCCAGCAGCTTATTGGGGCGGGGCCCCTACAATGAGCAGTTCTTC

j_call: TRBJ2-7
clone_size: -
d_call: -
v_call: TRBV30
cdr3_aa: CAWSDGSYEQYF
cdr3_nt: TGTGCCTGGAGTGACGGCTCCTACGAGCAGTACTTC

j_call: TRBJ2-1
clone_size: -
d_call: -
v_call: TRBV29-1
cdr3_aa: CSAKNHEQFF
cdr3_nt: TGCAGCGCCAAGAACCATGAGCAGTTCTTC

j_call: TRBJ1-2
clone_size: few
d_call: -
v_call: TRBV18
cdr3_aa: CASSPDSTDFYGYTF
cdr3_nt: TGTGCCAGCTCGCCTGATTCGACGGATTTCTATGGCTACACCTTC

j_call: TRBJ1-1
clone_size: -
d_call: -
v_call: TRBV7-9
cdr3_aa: CASSPVIGQTNTEAFF
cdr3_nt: TGTGCCAGCAGTCCAGTTATTGGACAGACGAACACTGAAGCTTTCTTT

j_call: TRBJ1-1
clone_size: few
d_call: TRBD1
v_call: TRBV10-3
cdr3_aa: CAISAASGQGKTEAFF
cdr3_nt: TGTGCCATCAGTGCCGCTTCGGGACAGGGGAAGACTGAAGCTTTCTTT

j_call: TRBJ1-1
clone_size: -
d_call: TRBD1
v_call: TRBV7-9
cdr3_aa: CASNQGQGNTEAFF
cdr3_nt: TGTGCCAGCAACCAGGGACAGGGGAACACTGAAGCTTTCTTT

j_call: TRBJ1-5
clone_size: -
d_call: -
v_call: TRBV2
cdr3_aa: CASRDANPPQHF
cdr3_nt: TGTGCCAGCAGGGACGCAAATCCGCCCCAGCATTTT

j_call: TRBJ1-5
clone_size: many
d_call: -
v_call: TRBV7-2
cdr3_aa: CASSPQTVNQPQHF
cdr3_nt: TGTGCCAGCAGCCCCCAGACAGTAAATCAGCCCCAGCATTTT

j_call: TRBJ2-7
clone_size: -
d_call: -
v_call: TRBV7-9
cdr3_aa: CASSSDNLYEQYF
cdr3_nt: TGTGCCAGCAGCTCGGACAACCTCTACGAGCAGTACTTC

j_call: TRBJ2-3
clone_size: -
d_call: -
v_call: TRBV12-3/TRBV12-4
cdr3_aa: CASSLHPSTDTQYF
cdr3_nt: TGTGCCAGCAGTTTGCACCCTAGCACAGATACGCAGTATTTT

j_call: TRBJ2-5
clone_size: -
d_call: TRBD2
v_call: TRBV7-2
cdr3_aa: CASSLIAGGPLQETQYF
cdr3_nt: TGTGCCAGCAGCTTAATAGCGGGGGGGCCACTCCAAGAGACCCAGTACTTC

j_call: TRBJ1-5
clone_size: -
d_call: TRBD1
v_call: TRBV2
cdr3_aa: CASRARGQGNQPQHF
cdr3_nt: TGTGCCAGCAGAGCCAGGGGGCAAGGCAATCAGCCCCAGCATTTT

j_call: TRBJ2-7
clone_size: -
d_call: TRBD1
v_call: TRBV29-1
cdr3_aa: CSVGTGTTYEQYF
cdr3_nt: TGCAGCGTTGGGACAGGGACAACCTACGAGCAGTACTTC